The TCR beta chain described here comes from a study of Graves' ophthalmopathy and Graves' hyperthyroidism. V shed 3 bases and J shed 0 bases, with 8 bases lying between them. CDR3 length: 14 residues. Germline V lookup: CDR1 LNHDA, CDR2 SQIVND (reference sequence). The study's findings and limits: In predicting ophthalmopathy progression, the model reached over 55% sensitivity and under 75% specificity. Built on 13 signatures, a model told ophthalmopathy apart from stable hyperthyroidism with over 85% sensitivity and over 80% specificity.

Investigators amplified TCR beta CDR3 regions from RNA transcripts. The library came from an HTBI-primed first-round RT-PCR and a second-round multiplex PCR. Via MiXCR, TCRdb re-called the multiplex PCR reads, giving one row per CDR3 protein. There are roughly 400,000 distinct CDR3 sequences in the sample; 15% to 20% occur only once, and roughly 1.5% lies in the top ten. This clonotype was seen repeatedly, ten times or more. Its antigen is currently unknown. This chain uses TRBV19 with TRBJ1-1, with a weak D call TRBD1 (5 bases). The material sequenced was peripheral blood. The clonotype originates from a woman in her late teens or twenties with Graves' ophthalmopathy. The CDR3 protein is CASSIGALNTEAFF. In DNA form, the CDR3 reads TGTGCCAGTAGTATCGGGGCGTTGAACACTGAAGCTTTCTTT.